The entry below describes one T cell receptor (beta chain). Here immunoSEQ multiplex PCR was the method, and the copy in TCRdb shows in-frame clones only, minus some. Of 75,000 to 100,000 clones listed, approximately 84% are singletons. This sample was taken from a study of OX40 agonist ivuxolimab in advanced cancers. Study-level information: Across the patients, intravenous ivuxolimab was delivered every 2 weeks at 0.01 to 10 mg/kg.

The germline V and J ends were trimmed by 8 bases and 7 bases, with 8 bases remaining between them. The CDR3 has 11 residues. Germline lookup yields CDR1 ENHRY and CDR2 SYGVKD. The starting material was CD4+ or CD8+ T cells sorted from blood, obtained in a trial of the OX40 agonist ivuxolimab. The rearrangement uses TRBV10-3 and TRBJ1-4, with D hard to call. This TCR was sampled from an adult with an advanced solid tumor such as melanoma, head and neck, liver or kidney cancer. CDR3 in amino acids: CAIGGGEKLFF. CDR3 in DNA: TGTGCCATCGGTGGAGGTGAAAAACTGTTTTTT.